The clone carrying this T cell receptor (beta chain) occurred a few times. Its antigen is not known. The data derive from a study of T cell repertoires in cytomegalovirus infection. At the level of the study: Through public TCR beta signatures, both CMV infection and matching HLA type were indicated. Study-wide findings and caveats: Dominating the ex vivo response were TCR beta clonotypes that were CMV-specific and HLA-C-restricted.

TCRdb independently ran MiXCR on the reads; one entry per CDR3 protein. The sample lists around 800,000 distinct CDR3 sequences, about 33% seen once, with roughly 12% in the top ten. The origin of this receptor is a human donor in good health (CMV status not recorded). Some clones in this sample may be carry-over from other donors' samples. Material: cultured CD8+ T cells from PBMCs, obtained from culture after CMV antigen stimulation.

The CDR3 coding sequence is TGTGCCAGCAGCTTCGCAGGGGGAATCTATGGCTACACCTTC. This encodes CASSFAGGIYGYTF. The chain employs TRBV7-3 and TRBJ1-2, with TRBD1 identical over 7 bases. With 3 bases clipped from V and 4 bases from J, the junction kept 5 bases outside the gene matches. The length of the CDR3 is 14 residues. From germline, CDR1 is SGHTA and CDR2 FQGTGA.